Each of the 17 T cell receptor beta chains below was sequenced from the same sample in a study of T cells in Graves' hyperthyroidism and ophthalmopathy. RNA transcripts were the template for amplifying TCR beta CDR3 regions. HTBI primers were the set used in a first-round RT-PCR of the TCR CDR3. TCRdb analysed the multiplex PCR reads with MiXCR anew, one entry per CDR3 protein. This table has around 350,000 distinct CDR3 sequences, around 16% appearing once. Sequencing input: blood. The receptors were gathered from a woman in her late teens or twenties with Graves' hyperthyroidism that later progressed to Graves' ophthalmopathy.

This clonotype was observed a handful of times. The genes are TRBV18 and TRBJ2-7, with D hard to call. V lost 6 bases, J lost 6 bases, and 15 bases lay in between. The CDR3 loop spans 13 amino acids. The germline gives CDR1 KGHSH, CDR2 LQKENI. The DNA for the CDR3 is TGTGCCAGCTCCCCCTTGAGTGCCACCGAGCAGTACTTC. It translates to CASSPLSATEQYF. The full variable domain, its missing parts supplied by reference TRBV18 and TRBJ2-7, is NAGVMQNPRHLVRRRGQEARLRCSPMKGHSHVYWYRQLPEEGLKFMVYLQKENIIDESGMPKERFSAEFPKEGPSILRIQQVVRGDSAAYFCASSPLSATEQYFGPGTRLTVT.

This clonotype was counted many times. The chain carries TRBV28 and TRBJ1-6, with D unclear. CDR1 and CDR2 (germline): MDHEN, SYDVKM. Trimming removed 2 bases at V and 9 bases at J, with 11 bases between. The CDR3 is made up of 14 amino acids. In DNA, the CDR3 is TGTGCCAGCAGTTTAGGGGAGGTTCGTTCACCCCTCCACTTT. This codes for CASSLGEVRSPLHF. The full variable domain, completed using reference TRBV28 and TRBJ1-6, is DVKVTQSSRYLVKRTGEKVFLECVQDMDHENMFWYRQDPGLGLRLIYFSYDVKMKEKGDIPEGYSVSREKKERFSLILESASTNQTSMYLCASSLGEVRSPLHFGNGTRLTVT.

This clonotype was found many times. This sequence joins TRBV27 and TRBJ2-5; tentatively, D is TRBD1 or TRBD2 (5 bases each). The CDR3 is 16 residues long. Germline CDR1 is MNHEY and CDR2 is SMNVEV (reference sequence). Trimming removed 6 bases at V and 0 bases at J, with 17 bases between. CDR3 protein: CASSDWGKDDQETQYF. The CDR3 DNA sequence: TGTGCCAGCAGCGACTGGGGGAAAGACGACCAAGAGACCCAGTACTTC.

The table lists this clonotype with a few counts. The gene calls are TRBV27 and TRBJ1-6, with D tentatively TRBD1 (5 bases). Germline V gene lookup returns CDR1 MNHEY and CDR2 SMNVEV (reference sequence). Trimming pared 5 bases from V and 8 bases from J, leaving 22 bases between. The CDR3 loop spans 17 amino acids. CDR3 coding DNA: TGTGCCAGCAGTCACCGACTCTTACCTTGGGGGGATTCACCCCTCCACTTT. Translated: CASSHRLLPWGDSPLHF.

At least ten counts were recorded for this clonotype. V is TRBV28 and J is TRBJ1-4, with 7 positions matching TRBD1. CDR3 length: 16 amino acids. The J segment lost 0 bases and the V segment lost 3 bases, leaving 4 bases of the junction unmatched. Germline V gene sequence: CDR1 MDHEN, CDR2 SYDVKM. The CDR3 DNA is TGTGCCAGCAGTTTTTCAGGGGGGCCAACTAATGAAAAACTGTTTTTT. Its protein product is CASSFSGGPTNEKLFF. The full variable domain, in which reference TRBV28 and TRBJ1-4 provide the parts outside the CDR3, is DVKVTQSSRYLVKRTGEKVFLECVQDMDHENMFWYRQDPGLGLRLIYFSYDVKMKEKGDIPEGYSVSREKKERFSLILESASTNQTSMYLCASSFSGGPTNEKLFFGSGTQLSVL.

This clonotype was observed at least ten times. The chain uses TRBV5-1 and TRBJ2-7; D is ambiguous. The germline V and J ends were trimmed by 5 bases and 1 base, with 13 bases remaining between them. Germline V gene sequence: CDR1 SGHRS, CDR2 YFSETQ. The CDR3 length is 14 residues. CDR3: CASRMNSPSYEQYF. The DNA for the CDR3 is TGCGCCAGCAGGATGAATTCGCCATCCTACGAGCAGTACTTC. The complete variable domain, with remaining parts taken from reference TRBV5-1 and TRBJ2-7, reads KAGVTQTPRYLIKTRGQQVTLSCSPISGHRSVSWYQQTPGQGLQFLFEYFSETQRNKGNFPGRFSGRQFSNSRSEMNVSTLELGDSALYLCASRMNSPSYEQYFGPGTRLTVT.

This clonotype was detected many times. This chain links TRBV7-8 with TRBJ2-4, with a possible D match to TRBD2 (7 bases). The ends were cut back, 5 bases at V and 0 bases at J, with 20 bases in the middle. This CDR3 is built from 18 residues. CDR1 and CDR2 from the germline V gene are SGHVS and FQNEAQ. The CDR3 DNA follows: TGTGCCAGCAGCAAGGGGGTGGCGGGGGTCCTAGCCAAAAACATTCAGTACTTC. This codes for CASSKGVAGVLAKNIQYF.

This clonotype was counted ten times or more. The J gene is TRBJ1-5, the V gene TRBV28; a possible D gene is TRBD1 (5 bases). Germline V CDR1 and CDR2: MDHEN, SYDVKM. There are 17 residues in the CDR3. Trimming took 6 bases from V and 1 from J, leaving 19 bases between them. For the CDR3, the DNA is TGTGCCAGCAGCGTAGGGACCCCCTCGGGGAGCAATCAGCCCCAGCATTTT. This translates into CASSVGTPSGSNQPQHF.

This clonotype was seen repeatedly, ten times or more. The chain links TRBV3-1 to TRBJ2-7, with no clear D. The V end lost 0 bases, the J end lost 0 bases, and 12 bases lay between the germline ends. This CDR3 comprises 16 residues. CDR1 is LGHDT and CDR2 is YNNKEL in the germline V gene (reference sequence). The CDR3 reads CASSQDWAGSSYEQYF. The CDR3, as DNA: TGTGCCAGCAGCCAAGATTGGGCAGGTAGCTCCTACGAGCAGTACTTC.

The sample holds many counts of this clonotype. The chain uses TRBV6-4 and TRBJ2-2, with 11 bases fitting TRBD2. The CDR3 contains 16 residues. CDR1 and CDR2 from the germline V gene are MRHNA and SNTAGT. V trimming: 0 bases; J trimming: 4 bases; junction bases outside the gene matches: 1. As DNA, the CDR3 is TGTGCCAGCAGTGACTCGGGGACTAGCGGCACCGGGGAGCTGTTTTTT. Amino acid sequence: CASSDSGTSGTGELFF.

This clonotype was observed at least ten times. The genes are TRBV10-3 and TRBJ2-7; 7 positions match TRBD1. With 2 bases clipped from V and 0 bases from J, the junction kept 16 bases outside the gene matches. The CDR3 extends over 19 amino acids. Germline loops: CDR1 ENHRY, CDR2 SYGVKD. CDR3 DNA sequence: TGTGCCATCAGTGAGATGGGGTCTCCGGGACAGCTGAGCTCCTACGAGCAGTACTTC. It yields the protein CAISEMGSPGQLSSYEQYF.

CDR3 loop: CASSYSIGGGAGGSTEAFF. The DNA for the CDR3 is TGTGCCAGCAGTTACTCGATTGGGGGGGGCGCGGGGGGTAGCACTGAAGCTTTCTTT. This chain uses TRBV6-2 or TRBV6-3 with TRBJ1-1, with D tentatively TRBD1 (6 bases). Per the germline V gene, CDR1 is MNHEY and CDR2 is SVGEGT. This CDR3 spans 19 amino acids. Between the trimmed V and J ends, which lost 0 bases and 4 bases, there was a span of 24 bases.

The table lists this clonotype with a few counts. The chain carries TRBV5-1 and TRBJ2-1; 9 nucleotides align to TRBD1. CDR1 SGHRS and CDR2 YFSETQ come from the germline V gene. V shed 3 bases, J shed 4 bases, and the junction held 2 bases outside the gene matches. This CDR3 is built from 14 residues. DNA for the CDR3: TGCGCCAGCAGCTCGGGACAGGGATACAATGAGCAGTTCTTC. It encodes CASSSGQGYNEQFF.

This chain connects TRBV11-3 to TRBJ2-7; TRBD1 might be the D (6 bases). The germline CDR1 and CDR2 sequences are SGHNT and YENEEA. The CDR3 totals 14 residues. Trimming removed 5 bases at V and 2 bases at J, with 13 bases between. The chain's CDR3 is CASSPKDRPYEQYF. The DNA for the CDR3 is TGTGCCAGCAGCCCGAAGGACAGACCCTACGAGCAGTACTTC.

The table lists this clonotype with many counts. The chain combines TRBV5-1 with TRBJ2-7; D is possibly TRBD2 (6 bases). V shed 2 bases and J shed 2 bases, with 11 bases lying between them. Germline V gene data show CDR1 as SGHRS and CDR2 as YFSETQ. CDR3 length equals 14 residues. CDR3 DNA: TGCGCCAGCAGCTTCACTAGCACGACCTACGAGCAGTACTTC. It is translated as CASSFTSTTYEQYF.

This clonotype was counted only a few times. The rearrangement uses TRBV30 and TRBJ1-2; D perhaps matches TRBD1 (5 bases). The germline V gene has CDR1 GTSNPN and CDR2 SVGIG (reference sequence). The V end was cut by 6 bases, the J end by 2 bases, with 19 bases between. CDR3 length: 15 amino acids. The CDR3 loop is CACAGTPTANYGYTF. The DNA for the CDR3 is TGTGCCTGCGCCGGGACTCCGACTGCGAACTATGGCTACACCTTC.

The chain joins TRBV4-1 to TRBJ1-6, with a weak D call TRBD1 (5 bases). CDR1 MGHRA and CDR2 YSYEKL come from the germline V gene. CDR3 length: 16 residues. Deletions cut 0 bases from V and 7 bases from J, with 13 bases between. CDR3 DNA sequence: TGCGCCAGCAGCCAAGAACAGGAGCTTGAAAATTCACCCCTCCACTTT. Its translation: CASSQEQELENSPLHF.